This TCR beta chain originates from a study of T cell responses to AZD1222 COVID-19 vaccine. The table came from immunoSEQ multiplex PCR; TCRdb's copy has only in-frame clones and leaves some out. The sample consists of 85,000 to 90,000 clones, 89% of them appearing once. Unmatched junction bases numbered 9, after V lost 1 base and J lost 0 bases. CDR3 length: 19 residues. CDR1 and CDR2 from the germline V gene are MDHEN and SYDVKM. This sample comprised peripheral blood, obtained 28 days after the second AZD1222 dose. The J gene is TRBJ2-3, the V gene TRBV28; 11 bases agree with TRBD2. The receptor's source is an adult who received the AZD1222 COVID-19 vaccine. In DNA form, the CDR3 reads TGTGCCAGCAGTTTATCTAATGTGGGACTAGCGGTAAGCACAGATACGCAGTATTTT. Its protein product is CASSLSNVGLAVSTDTQYF. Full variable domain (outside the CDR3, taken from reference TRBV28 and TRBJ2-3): DVKVTQSSRYLVKRTGEKVFLECVQDMDHENMFWYRQDPGLGLRLIYFSYDVKMKEKGDIPEGYSVSREKKERFSLILESASTNQTSMYLCASSLSNVGLAVSTDTQYFGPGTRLTVL.